The rows below give T cell receptor beta chains drawn from one sample of a study of blood T cell repertoires in COVID-19. Here immunoSEQ multiplex PCR was the method, and the copy in TCRdb shows in-frame clones only, minus some. The sample lists some 180,000 clones, roughly 77% seen once, with nearly 6% in the top ten. The sample taken for sequencing was peripheral blood. The receptors stem from a woman in her 40s with COVID-19, enrolled during active disease. The CDR3 runs from the conserved cysteine through the conserved F or W. A D gene is named only where the DNA matches it firmly. Expanded clones are given a class, and other clones once, few, many or no size at all.

d_call: NA; v_call: TRBV6-6; cdr3_length: 14; j_call: TRBJ1-5; clone_size: NA; cdr3_aa: CASSYNREGQPQHF; cdr3_nt: TGTGCCAGCAGTTACAACAGGGAGGGGCAGCCCCAGCATTTT
d_call: NA; v_call: TRBV5-6; cdr3_length: 14; j_call: TRBJ2-3; clone_size: NA; cdr3_aa: CASSFRGSADTQYF; cdr3_nt: TGTGCCAGCAGCTTTAGGGGATCCGCAGATACGCAGTATTTT
d_call: NA; v_call: TRBV19; cdr3_length: 13; j_call: TRBJ1-2; clone_size: NA; cdr3_aa: CASVDRHNYGYTF; cdr3_nt: TGTGCCAGTGTCGACAGGCATAACTATGGCTACACCTTC
d_call: NA; v_call: TRBV12-3/TRBV12-4; cdr3_length: 13; j_call: TRBJ2-1; clone_size: NA; cdr3_aa: CAPQSGPDNEQFF; cdr3_nt: TGTGCCCCCCAGAGCGGGCCCGACAATGAGCAGTTCTTC
d_call: TRBD1; v_call: TRBV7-2; cdr3_length: 14; j_call: TRBJ2-7; clone_size: NA; cdr3_aa: CASRSGTGSYEQYF; cdr3_nt: TGTGCCAGCAGGTCCGGGACAGGGAGTTACGAGCAGTACTTC
d_call: NA; v_call: TRBV5-4; cdr3_length: 15; j_call: TRBJ1-6; clone_size: many; cdr3_aa: CASSFSGRYNSPLHF; cdr3_nt: TGTGCCAGCAGCTTCAGCGGGCGGTATAATTCACCCCTCCACTTT
d_call: TRBD2; v_call: TRBV7-7; cdr3_length: 15; j_call: TRBJ2-1; clone_size: once; cdr3_aa: CASSPSSGGGNEQFF; cdr3_nt: TGTGCCAGCAGCCCCTCTAGCGGGGGGGGGAATGAGCAGTTCTTC
d_call: TRBD1; v_call: TRBV9; cdr3_length: 15; j_call: TRBJ2-7; clone_size: NA; cdr3_aa: CASSGPGTGSYEQYF; cdr3_nt: TGTGCCAGCAGCGGTCCCGGGACAGGTTCCTACGAGCAGTACTTC
d_call: NA; v_call: TRBV7-9; cdr3_length: 13; j_call: TRBJ2-3; clone_size: NA; cdr3_aa: CASSVQGTDTQYF; cdr3_nt: TGTGCCAGCAGCGTCCAGGGCACAGATACGCAGTATTTT
d_call: TRBD1; v_call: TRBV19; cdr3_length: 13; j_call: TRBJ1-1; clone_size: NA; cdr3_aa: CATYMTGTFRAFF; cdr3_nt: TGTGCCACCTACATGACAGGGACCTTTAGAGCTTTCTTT
d_call: NA; v_call: TRBV12-3/TRBV12-4; cdr3_length: 12; j_call: TRBJ1-5; clone_size: NA; cdr3_aa: CASSFGNQPQHF; cdr3_nt: TGTGCCAGCAGTTTCGGGAATCAGCCCCAGCATTTT
d_call: TRBD2; v_call: TRBV5-4; cdr3_length: 19; j_call: TRBJ2-2; clone_size: NA; cdr3_aa: CASSSGTSGFQQGPGELFF; cdr3_nt: TGTGCCAGCAGTTCCGGGACTAGCGGTTTCCAACAGGGGCCCGGGGAGCTGTTTTTT
d_call: NA; v_call: TRBV11-2; cdr3_length: 13; j_call: TRBJ2-5; clone_size: NA; cdr3_aa: CASSPRVQETQYF; cdr3_nt: TGTGCCAGCAGCCCCCGGGTCCAAGAGACCCAGTACTTC
d_call: NA; v_call: TRBV12-3/TRBV12-4; cdr3_length: 11; j_call: TRBJ2-3; clone_size: NA; cdr3_aa: CASRGGGTQYF; cdr3_nt: TGTGCCAGCAGGGGGGGAGGAACGCAGTATTTT
d_call: NA; v_call: TRBV10-3; cdr3_length: 13; j_call: TRBJ2-5; clone_size: NA; cdr3_aa: CAISGQGGETQYF; cdr3_nt: TGTGCCATCAGTGGGCAGGGCGGCGAGACCCAGTACTTC
d_call: NA; v_call: TRBV18; cdr3_length: 15; j_call: TRBJ1-3; clone_size: NA; cdr3_aa: CASSLSGNPGNTIYF; cdr3_nt: TGTGCCAGCTCACTCTCAGGGAATCCTGGAAACACCATATATTTT
d_call: TRBD1; v_call: TRBV7-9; cdr3_length: 16; j_call: TRBJ1-6; clone_size: few; cdr3_aa: CASSAAYRGDNSPLHF; cdr3_nt: TGTGCCAGCAGCGCCGCGTACAGGGGGGATAACTCACCCCTCCACTTT
d_call: NA; v_call: TRBV3-1/TRBV3-2; cdr3_length: 13; j_call: TRBJ2-5; clone_size: NA; cdr3_aa: CASSQGGVETQYF; cdr3_nt: TGTGCCAGCAGCCAAGGGGGGGTCGAGACCCAGTACTTC
d_call: NA; v_call: TRBV15; cdr3_length: 16; j_call: TRBJ2-1; clone_size: NA; cdr3_aa: CATSRDPPPSANEQFF; cdr3_nt: TGTGCCACCAGCAGAGATCCCCCTCCTAGCGCGAATGAGCAGTTCTTC
d_call: NA; v_call: TRBV9; cdr3_length: 13; j_call: TRBJ2-7; clone_size: NA; cdr3_aa: CASSVAVRGEQYF; cdr3_nt: TGTGCCAGCAGCGTAGCTGTAAGGGGCGAGCAGTACTTC
d_call: NA; v_call: TRBV29-1; cdr3_length: 12; j_call: TRBJ2-7; clone_size: NA; cdr3_aa: CSALLASREQYF; cdr3_nt: TGCAGCGCCCTTCTAGCATCTCGAGAGCAGTACTTC
d_call: TRBD1; v_call: TRBV20-1; cdr3_length: 14; j_call: TRBJ1-2; clone_size: NA; cdr3_aa: CSASPWDRPYGYTF; cdr3_nt: TGCAGTGCTAGTCCCTGGGACAGACCCTATGGCTACACCTTC
d_call: TRBD1; v_call: TRBV19; cdr3_length: 19; j_call: TRBJ2-3; clone_size: NA; cdr3_aa: CASSRDLRGQGIFTDTQYF; cdr3_nt: TGTGCCAGTAGCCGAGACTTGAGGGGACAGGGAATATTCACAGATACGCAGTATTTT
d_call: TRBD2; v_call: TRBV4-3; cdr3_length: 17; j_call: TRBJ2-7; clone_size: NA; cdr3_aa: CASSQDSSGGASYEQYF; cdr3_nt: TGCGCCAGCAGCCAAGATTCTAGCGGGGGGGCCTCCTACGAGCAGTACTTC
d_call: NA; v_call: TRBV7-9; cdr3_length: 16; j_call: TRBJ2-3; clone_size: NA; cdr3_aa: CASSRRGGLGTDTQYF; cdr3_nt: TGTGCCAGCAGTCGACGAGGGGGATTAGGCACAGATACGCAGTATTTT
d_call: TRBD2; v_call: TRBV7-9; cdr3_length: 17; j_call: TRBJ2-7; clone_size: NA; cdr3_aa: CASSPGLAGVSSYEQYF; cdr3_nt: TGTGCCAGCAGCCCGGGACTAGCGGGAGTAAGTTCCTACGAGCAGTACTTC
d_call: NA; v_call: TRBV5-5; cdr3_length: 13; j_call: TRBJ2-1; clone_size: once; cdr3_aa: CASRSISYNEQFF; cdr3_nt: TGTGCCAGCAGGAGCATCTCCTACAATGAGCAGTTCTTC
d_call: NA; v_call: TRBV27; cdr3_length: 17; j_call: TRBJ2-3; clone_size: few; cdr3_aa: CASSPYLNGWGTDTQYF; cdr3_nt: TGTGCCAGCAGTCCCTACCTCAACGGGTGGGGCACAGATACGCAGTATTTT
d_call: NA; v_call: TRBV10-3; cdr3_length: 15; j_call: TRBJ1-2; clone_size: NA; cdr3_aa: CAISGGSNRNYGYTF; cdr3_nt: TGTGCCATCAGTGGGGGCAGCAACCGAAACTATGGCTACACCTTC
d_call: NA; v_call: TRBV7-6; cdr3_length: 15; j_call: TRBJ1-4; clone_size: NA; cdr3_aa: CASSLAGSSNEKLFF; cdr3_nt: TGTGCCAGCAGCTTAGCGGGTAGCTCTAATGAAAAACTGTTTTTT
d_call: TRBD1; v_call: TRBV10-1; cdr3_length: 19; j_call: TRBJ2-5; clone_size: NA; cdr3_aa: CASRERTGGEVAPQETQYF; cdr3_nt: TGCGCCAGCAGGGAAAGGACAGGGGGCGAAGTCGCTCCACAAGAGACCCAGTACTTC
d_call: NA; v_call: TRBV3-1/TRBV3-2; cdr3_length: 15; j_call: TRBJ2-5; clone_size: NA; cdr3_aa: CASSPSTLPGETQYF; cdr3_nt: TGTGCCAGCAGCCCGTCGACTCTCCCGGGGGAGACCCAGTACTTC
d_call: NA; v_call: TRBV4-2; cdr3_length: 15; j_call: TRBJ2-1; clone_size: NA; cdr3_aa: CASSQEREGVHEQFF; cdr3_nt: TGTGCCAGCAGCCAGGAACGAGAGGGAGTTCATGAGCAGTTCTTC
d_call: NA; v_call: TRBV6-5; cdr3_length: 13; j_call: TRBJ2-3; clone_size: NA; cdr3_aa: CASSYGVADTQYF; cdr3_nt: TGTGCCAGCAGTTATGGAGTAGCGGATACGCAGTATTTT
d_call: NA; v_call: TRBV9; cdr3_length: 16; j_call: TRBJ2-3; clone_size: NA; cdr3_aa: CASSVWADLSTDTQYF; cdr3_nt: TGTGCCAGCAGCGTATGGGCAGACCTAAGCACAGATACGCAGTATTTT